This entry describes one T cell receptor beta chain. The CDR3 totals 13 residues. V was pared by 6 bases and J by 3 bases, with 14 bases between. Germline assignment: CDR1 DFQATT and CDR2 SNEGSKA (reference sequence). The investigators amplified TCR beta CDR3 regions from RNA transcripts. First-round RT-PCR targeting the TCR CDR3 was performed with the HTBI primer set. TCRdb reprocessed the multiplex PCR reads with MiXCR, giving one entry per CDR3 protein. The sample records 500,000 to 550,000 distinct CDR3 sequences, around 21% being singletons. These data come from a study of T cells in Graves' hyperthyroidism and ophthalmopathy.

The receptor was isolated from a man aged 18 to 35 with Graves' hyperthyroidism. The material sequenced was blood. The V gene is TRBV20-1, the J gene TRBJ2-5, with D perhaps matching TRBD1 (5 bases). The CDR3 nucleotides read TGCAGTGCCCCCAGGGCTGGGGAAGAGACCCAGTACTTC. This translates into CSAPRAGEETQYF.